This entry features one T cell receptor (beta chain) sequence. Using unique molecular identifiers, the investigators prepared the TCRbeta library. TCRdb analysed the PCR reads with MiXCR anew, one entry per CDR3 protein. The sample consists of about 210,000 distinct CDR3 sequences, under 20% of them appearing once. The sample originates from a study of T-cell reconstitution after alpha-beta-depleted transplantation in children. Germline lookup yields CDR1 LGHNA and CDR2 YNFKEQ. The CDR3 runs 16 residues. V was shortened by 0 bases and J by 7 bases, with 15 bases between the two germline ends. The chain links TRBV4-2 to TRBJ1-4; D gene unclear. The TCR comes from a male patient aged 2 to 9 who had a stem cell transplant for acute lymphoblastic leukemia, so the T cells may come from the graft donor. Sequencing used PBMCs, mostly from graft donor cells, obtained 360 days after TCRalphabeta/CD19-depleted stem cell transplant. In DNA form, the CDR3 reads TGTGCCAGCAGCCAAGACAACTCCTTTCGAGGTGAAAAACTGTTTTTT. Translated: CASSQDNSFRGEKLFF.